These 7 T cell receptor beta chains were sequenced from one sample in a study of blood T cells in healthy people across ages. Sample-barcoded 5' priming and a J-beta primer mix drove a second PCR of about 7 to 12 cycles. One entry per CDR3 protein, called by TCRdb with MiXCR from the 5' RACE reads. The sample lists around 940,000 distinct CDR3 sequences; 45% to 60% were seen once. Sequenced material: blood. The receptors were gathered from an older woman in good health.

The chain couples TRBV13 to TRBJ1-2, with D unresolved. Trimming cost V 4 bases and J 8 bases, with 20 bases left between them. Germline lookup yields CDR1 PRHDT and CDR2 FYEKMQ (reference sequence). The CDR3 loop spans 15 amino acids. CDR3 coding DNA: TGTGCCAGCAGCTCCCTCAGCATTGTTTCGTACGGCTACACCTTC. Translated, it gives CASSSLSIVSYGYTF.

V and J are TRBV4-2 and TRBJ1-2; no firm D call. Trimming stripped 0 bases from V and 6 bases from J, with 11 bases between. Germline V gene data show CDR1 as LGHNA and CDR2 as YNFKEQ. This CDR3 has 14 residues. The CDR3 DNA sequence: TGTGCCAGCAGCCAAGAATCACAGCATCATGGCTACACCTTC. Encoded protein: CASSQESQHHGYTF.

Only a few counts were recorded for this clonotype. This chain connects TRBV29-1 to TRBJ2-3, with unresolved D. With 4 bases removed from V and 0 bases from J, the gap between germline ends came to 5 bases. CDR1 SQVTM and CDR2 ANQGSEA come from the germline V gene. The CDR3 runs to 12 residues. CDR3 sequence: CSVVPSTDTQYF. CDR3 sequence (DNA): TGCAGCGTTGTTCCTAGCACAGATACGCAGTATTTT.

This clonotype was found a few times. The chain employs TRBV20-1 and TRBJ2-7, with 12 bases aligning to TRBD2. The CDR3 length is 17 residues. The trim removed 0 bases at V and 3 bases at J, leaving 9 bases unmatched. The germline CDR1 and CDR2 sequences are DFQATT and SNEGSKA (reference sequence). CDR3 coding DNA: TGCAGTGCTAGAGATGGAGACGGGACTAGCGGGTACTACGAGCAGTACTTC. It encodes CSARDGDGTSGYYEQYF.

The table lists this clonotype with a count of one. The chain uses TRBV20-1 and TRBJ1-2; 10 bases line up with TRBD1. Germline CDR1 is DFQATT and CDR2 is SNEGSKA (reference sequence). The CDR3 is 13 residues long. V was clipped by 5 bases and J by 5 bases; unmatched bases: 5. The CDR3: CSAFGQGVYGYTF. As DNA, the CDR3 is TGCAGTGCTTTTGGACAGGGGGTGTATGGCTACACCTTC.

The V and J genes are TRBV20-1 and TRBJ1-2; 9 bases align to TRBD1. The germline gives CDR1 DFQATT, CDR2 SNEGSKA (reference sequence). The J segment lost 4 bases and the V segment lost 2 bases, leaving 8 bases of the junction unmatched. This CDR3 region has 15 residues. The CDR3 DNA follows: TGCAGTGCTAGACCCCGGGACAGGGTCGGCTATGGCTACACCTTC. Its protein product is CSARPRDRVGYGYTF.

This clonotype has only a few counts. CDR3 sequence reads: CASSQSGVRQGGSPLHF. The DNA for the CDR3 is TGCGCCAGCAGCCAATCCGGGGTGAGACAGGGCGGTTCACCCCTCCACTTT. The chain links TRBV4-1 to TRBJ1-6, with TRBD1 identical over 7 bases. Germline V CDR1 and CDR2: MGHRA, YSYEKL. This CDR3 comprises 17 residues. Trimming took 2 bases from V and 9 from J; bases not matched to a gene: 13.